This T cell receptor beta chain was captured by sequencing in a study of molecular identifiers for immune sequencing clone quantification. In this sample, this clonotype turned up many times. In the sort, naive CD8 T cells were defined as CD8+CD4-CCR7+CD45RA+. In germline, CDR1 is SGHNT, CDR2 YYREEE (reference sequence). Losses at the gene ends were 5 bases for V and 1 base for J; bases not matched to a gene: 11. This CDR3 comprises 17 residues. In TCRdb, the PCR reads were re-called with MiXCR into one record per CDR3 protein. This sample has under 65,000 distinct CDR3 sequences, with under 30% found just once.

Sequencing was performed on naive CD8+ T cells from blood, with Jurkat cell RNA spiked in. Subset indicated: FACS-sorted CD8+CD4-CCR7+CD45RA+ naive T cells. The chain employs TRBV5-4 and TRBJ2-3; 9 bases match TRBD2. The clonotype was recovered from a human donor in good health. Some libraries in this study had Jurkat cell RNA spiked in. The CDR3 region is CASRYWHRGGGTDTQYF. The CDR3 DNA is TGTGCCAGCAGGTATTGGCATCGCGGGGGGGGCACAGATACGCAGTATTTT.